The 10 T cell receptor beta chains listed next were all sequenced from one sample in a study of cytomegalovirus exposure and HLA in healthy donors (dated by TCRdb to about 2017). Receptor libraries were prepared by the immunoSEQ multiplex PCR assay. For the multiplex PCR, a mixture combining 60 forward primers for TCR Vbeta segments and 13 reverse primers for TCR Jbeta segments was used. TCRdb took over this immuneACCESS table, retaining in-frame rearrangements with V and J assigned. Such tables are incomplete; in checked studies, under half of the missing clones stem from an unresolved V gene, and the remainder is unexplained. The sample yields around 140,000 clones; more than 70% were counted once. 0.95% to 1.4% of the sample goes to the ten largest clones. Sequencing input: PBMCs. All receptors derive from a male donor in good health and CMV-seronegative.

CDR3 sequence: CASSSRKGTEYEQYF. The CDR3, as DNA: TGCGCCAGCAGCTCAAGGAAAGGGACAGAGTACGAGCAGTACTTC. J is TRBJ2-5 and V is TRBV5-1, with 7 bases that match TRBD1. The DNA end is a closer match to TRBJ2-7, so the J assignment may be wrong. This CDR3 comprises 15 residues. Per germline, CDR1 SGHRS and CDR2 YFSETQ.

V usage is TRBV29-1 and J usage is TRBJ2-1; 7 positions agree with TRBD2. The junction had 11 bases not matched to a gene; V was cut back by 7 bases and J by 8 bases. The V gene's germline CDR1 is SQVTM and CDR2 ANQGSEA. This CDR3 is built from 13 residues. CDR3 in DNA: TGCAGCGGACGGGACTACCCTCTCGATGAGCAGTTCTTC. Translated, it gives CSGRDYPLDEQFF.

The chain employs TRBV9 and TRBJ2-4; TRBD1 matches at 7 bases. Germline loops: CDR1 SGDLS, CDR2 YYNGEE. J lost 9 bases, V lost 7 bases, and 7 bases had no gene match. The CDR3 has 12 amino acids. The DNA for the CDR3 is TGTGCCAGCGGGACAGACTCAGCCATTCAGTACTTC. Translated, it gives CASGTDSAIQYF.

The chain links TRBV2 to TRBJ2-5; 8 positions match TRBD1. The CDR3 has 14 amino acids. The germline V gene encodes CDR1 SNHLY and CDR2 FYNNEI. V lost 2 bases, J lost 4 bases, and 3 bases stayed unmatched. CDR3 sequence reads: CASSEPQGAETQYF. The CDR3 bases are TGTGCCAGCAGTGAACCCCAGGGGGCAGAGACCCAGTACTTC.

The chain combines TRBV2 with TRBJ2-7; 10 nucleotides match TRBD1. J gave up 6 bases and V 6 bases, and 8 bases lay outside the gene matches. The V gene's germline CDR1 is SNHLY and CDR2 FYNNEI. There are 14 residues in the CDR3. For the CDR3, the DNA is TGTGCCAGCAGACCGACAGGGGGCTTAGGCGAGCAGTACTTC. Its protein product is CASRPTGGLGEQYF.

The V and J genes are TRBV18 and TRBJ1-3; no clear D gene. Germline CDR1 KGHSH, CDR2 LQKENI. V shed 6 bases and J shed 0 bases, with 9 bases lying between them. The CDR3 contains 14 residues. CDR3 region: CASSPSDSGNTIYF. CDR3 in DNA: TGTGCCAGCTCTCCCAGTGACTCTGGAAACACCATATATTTT.

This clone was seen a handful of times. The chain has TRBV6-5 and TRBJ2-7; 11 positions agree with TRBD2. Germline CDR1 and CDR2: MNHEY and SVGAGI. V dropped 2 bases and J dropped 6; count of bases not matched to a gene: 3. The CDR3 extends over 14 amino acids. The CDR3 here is CASSYGLAGFEQYF. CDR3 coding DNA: TGTGCCAGCAGTTACGGACTAGCGGGTTTCGAGCAGTACTTC.

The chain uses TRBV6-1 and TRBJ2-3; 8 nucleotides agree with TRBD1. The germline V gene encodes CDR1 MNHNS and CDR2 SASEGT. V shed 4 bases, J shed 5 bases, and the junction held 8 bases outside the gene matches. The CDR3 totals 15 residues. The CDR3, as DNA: TGTGCCAGCAGTGGCAGCCGGGACAGGCTAGATACGCAGTATTTT. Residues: CASSGSRDRLDTQYF.

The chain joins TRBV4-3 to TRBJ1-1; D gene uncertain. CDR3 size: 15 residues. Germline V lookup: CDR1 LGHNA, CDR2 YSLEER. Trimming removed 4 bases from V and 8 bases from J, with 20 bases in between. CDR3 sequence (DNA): TGCGCCAGCAGCCCCACGCCGCTTATCCGAGGGGAAGCTTTCTTT. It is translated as CASSPTPLIRGEAFF.

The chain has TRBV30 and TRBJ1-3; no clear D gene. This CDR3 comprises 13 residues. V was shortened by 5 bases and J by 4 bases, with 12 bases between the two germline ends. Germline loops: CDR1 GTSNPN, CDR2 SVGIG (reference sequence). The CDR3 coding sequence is TGTGCCTGGGCGGTCCACGGGGGAAACACCATATATTTT. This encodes CAWAVHGGNTIYF.